This TCR beta chain is drawn from a study of blood T cells in healthy people across ages. Each individual donor underwent a draw of about 9.9 milliliters of peripheral blood. RNA extraction gave at least 5.5 micrograms of total RNA per sample. A J-beta primer mix and a sample-barcoded 5' primer were used in a second PCR of about 7 to 12 cycles. Through a template-switch adaptor with 12 random nucleotides, each cDNA molecule received a tag. TCRdb re-called the 5' RACE reads through MiXCR, storing one row per CDR3 protein. The sample yields fewer than 800,000 distinct CDR3 sequences, about 52% seen once. The sequencing sample was made of blood. The clonotype was recovered from a woman in her sixties or seventies in good health.

CDR3 coding DNA: TGCGCCAGCAGCCAAGATCTAAAAGGAAGTTCACCCCTCCACTTT. Translated, it gives CASSQDLKGSSPLHF. The J gene is TRBJ1-6, the V gene TRBV4-3; no clear D gene. Trimming cost V 0 bases and J 9 bases, with 12 bases left between them. Germline CDR1 and CDR2: LGHNA and YSLEER. There are 15 residues in the CDR3.